The 8 T cell receptor beta chains presented below share a single source sample, sequenced in a study of T cell changes during pregnancy in multiple sclerosis (dated by TCRdb to the late 2010s). Library preparation used the immunoSEQ multiplex PCR assay. Not all clones reach the TCRdb copy of this immuneACCESS table, which keeps in-frame sequences only. Checked studies attribute under half of the gap to unresolved V genes and leave the rest unexplained. For this sample the table gives some 36,000 clones, of which approximately 91% were detected only once. The ten largest clones take up around 4.2% of the sample. The source was peripheral blood, collected in the second trimester of pregnancy. These receptors all stem from a female donor in good health, enrolled as a control in a pregnancy study.

This clone was observed a few times. This sequence joins TRBV7-2 and TRBJ1-2; possible D gene TRBD1, 5 bases. Germline V gives CDR1 SGHTA, CDR2 FQGNSA. The V and J ends lost 4 bases and 3 bases respectively, with 15 bases between them. The CDR3 consists of 15 residues. This chain's CDR3 is CASSSRWGGDYGYTF. In DNA form, the CDR3 reads TGTGCCAGCAGCTCGCGGTGGGGGGGAGACTATGGCTACACCTTC.

The chain employs TRBV5-5 and TRBJ1-6; 9 bases map to TRBD1. Germline loops: CDR1 SGHKS, CDR2 YYEKEE (reference sequence). The trim removed 4 bases at V and 7 bases at J, leaving 6 bases unmatched. The CDR3 has 15 residues. This CDR3 is CASSLRQGGNSPLHF. The DNA of the CDR3 is TGTGCCAGCAGCCTCCGACAGGGGGGGAATTCACCCCTCCACTTT.

V and J are TRBV19 and TRBJ1-1, with 7 bases lining up with TRBD1. The CDR3 runs 15 residues. With 1 base clipped from V and 3 bases from J, the junction kept 5 bases outside the gene matches. Germline assignment: CDR1 LNHDA and CDR2 SQIVND (reference sequence). The CDR3 sequence is CASSIGGDSHTEAFF. The CDR3 DNA reads as TGTGCCAGTAGTATAGGCGGGGACAGCCACACTGAAGCTTTCTTT. The complete variable domain, with remaining parts taken from reference TRBV19 and TRBJ1-1, reads DGGITQSPKYLFRKEGQNVTLSCEQNLNHDAMYWYRQDPGQGLRLIYYSQIVNDFQKGDIAEGYSVSREKKESFPLTVTSAQKNPTAFYLCASSIGGDSHTEAFFGQGTRLTVV.

This chain uses TRBV29-1 with TRBJ2-1; 7 positions match TRBD2. CDR1 is SQVTM, CDR2 ANQGSEA, per germline. This CDR3 contains 15 residues. J gave up 2 bases and V 3 bases, and 7 bases lay outside the gene matches. CDR3 protein: CSVDLAANTYNEQFF. DNA of the CDR3: TGCAGCGTTGACCTAGCGGCAAATACCTACAATGAGCAGTTCTTC.

The V gene is TRBV2, the J gene TRBJ1-1, with 9 bases lining up with TRBD1. Germline trimming cut 7 bases from V and 4 bases from J; bases unmatched to any gene: 13. This CDR3 has 16 amino acids. The germline V gene encodes CDR1 SNHLY and CDR2 FYNNEI. CDR3 amino acids: CASTPGQGMGGTEAFF. The CDR3 bases are TGTGCCAGCACACCGGGACAGGGTATGGGGGGCACTGAAGCTTTCTTT.

CDR3 protein: CASSHYSSGLSYEQYF. In DNA form, the CDR3 reads TGCGCCAGCAGCCACTACTCTAGCGGTCTCTCCTACGAGCAGTACTTC. V is TRBV4-3 and J is TRBJ2-7, with 7 bases aligning to TRBD2. Germline loops: CDR1 LGHNA, CDR2 YSLEER. V gave up 3 bases and J gave up 0 bases; unmatched junction bases: 8. The CDR3 sequence is 16 residues long.

V gene TRBV27 combines with J gene TRBJ2-7; D gene uncertain. Germline V CDR1 and CDR2: MNHEY, SMNVEV (reference sequence). The germline V and J ends were trimmed by 2 bases and 3 bases, with 17 bases remaining between them. The CDR3 totals 16 residues. The CDR3 bases are TGTGCCAGCAGTTTAAAGTCCCCGCGTGATGGCTACGAGCAGTACTTC. This gives the protein CASSLKSPRDGYEQYF.

This chain uses TRBV6-5 with TRBJ1-5; 8 bases are shared with TRBD1. The CDR3 covers 15 residues. Germline lookup yields CDR1 MNHEY and CDR2 SVGAGI. J lost 6 bases, V lost 6 bases, and 10 bases had no gene match. Here the CDR3 reads CASSLTGARGQPQHF. The CDR3 bases are TGTGCCAGCAGCCTGACAGGGGCGCGGGGTCAGCCCCAGCATTTT.